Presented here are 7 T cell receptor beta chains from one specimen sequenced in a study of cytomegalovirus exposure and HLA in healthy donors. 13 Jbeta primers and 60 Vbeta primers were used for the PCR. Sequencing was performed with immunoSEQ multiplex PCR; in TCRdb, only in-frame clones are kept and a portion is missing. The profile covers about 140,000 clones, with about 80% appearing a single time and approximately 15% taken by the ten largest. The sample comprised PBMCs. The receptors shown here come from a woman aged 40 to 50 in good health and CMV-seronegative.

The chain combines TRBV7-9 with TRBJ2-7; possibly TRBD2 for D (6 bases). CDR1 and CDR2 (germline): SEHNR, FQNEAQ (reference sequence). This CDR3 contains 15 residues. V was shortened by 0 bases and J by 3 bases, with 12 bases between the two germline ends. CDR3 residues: CASSLAPTGSYEQYF. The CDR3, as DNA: TGTGCCAGCAGCTTAGCCCCTACCGGGAGCTACGAGCAGTACTTC.

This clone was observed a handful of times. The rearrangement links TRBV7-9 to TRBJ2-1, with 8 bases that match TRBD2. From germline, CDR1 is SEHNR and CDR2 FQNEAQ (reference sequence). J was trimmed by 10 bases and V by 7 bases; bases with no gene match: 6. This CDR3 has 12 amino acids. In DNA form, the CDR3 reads TGTGCCAGCAACCGGGCGGGGGGCGAGCAGTTCTTC. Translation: CASNRAGGEQFF.

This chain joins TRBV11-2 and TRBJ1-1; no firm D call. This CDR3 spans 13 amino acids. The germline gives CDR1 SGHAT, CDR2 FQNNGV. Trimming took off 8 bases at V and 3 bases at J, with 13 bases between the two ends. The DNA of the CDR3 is TGTGCCAGCGCCTCGGAGCGGCACACTGAAGCTTTCTTT. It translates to CASASERHTEAFF.

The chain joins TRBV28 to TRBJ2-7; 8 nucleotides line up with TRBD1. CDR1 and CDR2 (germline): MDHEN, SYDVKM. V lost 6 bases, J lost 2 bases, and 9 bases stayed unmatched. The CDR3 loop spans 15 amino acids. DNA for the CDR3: TGTGCCAGCAGGAGGGACAGGCGGAGAACCTACGAGCAGTACTTC. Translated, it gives CASRRDRRRTYEQYF. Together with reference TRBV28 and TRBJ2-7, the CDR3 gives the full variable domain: DVKVTQSSRYLVKRTGEKVFLECVQDMDHENMFWYRQDPGLGLRLIYFSYDVKMKEKGDIPEGYSVSREKKERFSLILESASTNQTSMYLCASRRDRRRTYEQYFGPGTRLTVT.

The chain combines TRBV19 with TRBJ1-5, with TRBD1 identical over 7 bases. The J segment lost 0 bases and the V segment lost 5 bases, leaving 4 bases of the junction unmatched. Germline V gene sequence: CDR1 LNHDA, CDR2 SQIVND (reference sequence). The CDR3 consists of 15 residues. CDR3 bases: TGTGCCAGTAGTTTAACAGGGGATAGCAATCAGCCCCAGCATTTT. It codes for CASSLTGDSNQPQHF.

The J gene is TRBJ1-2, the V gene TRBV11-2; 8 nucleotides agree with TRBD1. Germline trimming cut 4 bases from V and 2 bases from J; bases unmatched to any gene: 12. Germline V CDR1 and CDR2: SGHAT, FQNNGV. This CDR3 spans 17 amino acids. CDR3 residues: CASSSVPGQELNYGYTF. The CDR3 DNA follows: TGTGCCAGCAGCTCCGTACCGGGACAGGAGTTAAACTATGGCTACACCTTC.

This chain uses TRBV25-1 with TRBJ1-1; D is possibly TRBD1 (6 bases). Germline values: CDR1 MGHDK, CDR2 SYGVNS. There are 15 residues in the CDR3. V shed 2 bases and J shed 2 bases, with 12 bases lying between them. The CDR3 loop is CASSEARGRNTEAFF. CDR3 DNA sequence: TGTGCCAGCAGTGAAGCGCGGGGGCGAAACACTGAAGCTTTCTTT.